This TCR beta chain was obtained from a study of T cells after yellow fever vaccination. With 8 bases removed from V and 0 bases from J, the gap between germline ends came to 14 bases. CDR1 and CDR2 from the germline V gene are SNHLY and FYNNEI. This CDR3 comprises 15 residues. This clonotype has more than one count but fewer than ten. What it binds is unknown. Study-level points and caveats: A large majority of primary-vaccination clones showed up again after the booster (96% CD4, around 90% CD8). Sorted repertoires could include abundant contaminating clonotypes from bulk cells.

5'RACE template switching generated TCR cDNA, adding a universal primer site and UMIs. TCRdb itself ran the 5' RACE reads through MiXCR, one entry per CDR3 protein. The data contain under 600,000 distinct CDR3 sequences, roughly 13% of them seen just once; the ten biggest clones take up about 14%. The sample consisted of PBMCs, taken on the day of the yellow fever booster vaccination. The chain joins TRBV2 to TRBJ1-5; D not certain. This TCR was sampled from a man younger than 45 who received the YFV17D yellow fever vaccine. The CDR3: CASANSLRSNQPQHF. The DNA of the CDR3 is TGTGCCAGCGCGAATAGCCTACGTAGCAATCAGCCCCAGCATTTT.